A selection of T cell receptor beta chains follows, all from one sample in a study of T cell responses to AZD1222 COVID-19 vaccine. The assay was immunoSEQ multiplex PCR, and TCRdb's table has in-frame clones only and misses some. The table shows 86,000 or so clones, with 85% to 90% occurring only once. This specimen was peripheral blood, taken 28 days after the second AZD1222 dose. Receptors originate from an adult who received the AZD1222 COVID-19 vaccine. The CDR3 runs from the conserved cysteine through the conserved F or W. The D gene is left open where the match is weak.

D gene	V gene	CDR3 protein
-	TRBV5-1	CASSFLSTDTQYF
-	TRBV5-5	CASSLGGPPYEQYF
-	TRBV5-1	CASSLVSASTDTQYF
TRBD1	TRBV6-5	CASRDTGEASPLHF
-	TRBV3-1/TRBV3-2	CASSLRGGRGYTF
TRBD2	TRBV18	CASSVASGWNEQFF
-	TRBV9	CASSVNSLNYGYTF
TRBD1	TRBV28	CASNQPGQGDYGYTF
-	TRBV30	CAQSPPLQSSGNTIYF
-	TRBV3-1/TRBV3-2	CASSQDGEGGTDTQYF
TRBD1	TRBV18	CASSPPRGQGASNTEAFF
-	TRBV5-4	CASSFSSQSTDTQYF
-	TRBV21-1	CASALGGVEKLFF
TRBD1	TRBV6-1	CASSEVHGQGEGKLFF
-	TRBV7-9	CASSPPGRGGVDEQFF
-	TRBV5-5	CASSLVQVNQPQHF
-	TRBV6-4	CASSDKAAGGTEAFF
-	TRBV28	CASSLLVPPAREKLFF
TRBD1	TRBV4-1	CASSPGQGVKEQYF
TRBD1	TRBV5-4	CASSLGRGLGTEAFF
-	TRBV7-8	CASSLGGKDGELFF
-	TRBV5-4	CASSLTGTEETQYF
TRBD2	TRBV11-2	CASSFAGTSGNEQYF
-	TRBV5-5	CASSSGAARYEQYF
-	TRBV5-1	CASSLNPGAYTGELFF
TRBD1	TRBV7-2	CASSFDRGGNEQFF
-	TRBV27	CASSPTGPYEQYF
TRBD2	TRBV3-1/TRBV3-2	CASSQLEVLAVIYEQYF
-	TRBV6-2/TRBV6-3	CASSYNPFSQNSGNTIYF
-	TRBV7-8	CASSLASGMNTEAFF
TRBD1	TRBV7-9	CASSPSPGQGMNTEAFF
TRBD2	TRBV10-3	CAISPSGRVGSYNEQFF
TRBD1	TRBV15	CATSTRQGEETQYF
TRBD2	TRBV7-2	CASSAPGLAGGRETQYF
-	TRBV24-1	CATSARFGEKLFF
TRBD2	TRBV5-1	CASSLTSGSFYEQYF